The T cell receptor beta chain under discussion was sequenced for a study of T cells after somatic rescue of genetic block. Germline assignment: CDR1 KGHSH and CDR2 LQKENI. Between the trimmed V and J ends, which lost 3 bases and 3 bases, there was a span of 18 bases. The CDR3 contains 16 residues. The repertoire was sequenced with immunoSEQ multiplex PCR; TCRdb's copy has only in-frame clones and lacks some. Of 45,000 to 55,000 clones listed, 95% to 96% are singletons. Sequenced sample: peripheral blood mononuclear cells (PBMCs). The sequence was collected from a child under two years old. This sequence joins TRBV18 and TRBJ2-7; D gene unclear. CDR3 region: CASSPDRRGVSYEQYF. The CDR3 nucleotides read TGTGCCAGCTCACCCGACCGCCGAGGAGTGAGCTACGAGCAGTACTTC.